This T cell receptor (beta chain) was sequenced during a study of blood T cell repertoires in COVID-19 (TCRdb year 2020). Some background on the complete study: Collaborator samples came from the United States, Italy and Spain and covered acute and convalescent phases of COVID-19. The material from the prospective study consisted of cDNA or gDNA derived from T cells, B-cell-depleted T cells, or PBMCs. Subjects who had been exposed to COVID-19, were actively infected with it, or had recovered from it provided the deeply sampled blood TCRbeta repertoires that made up the dataset. A freely available public database, intended as a resource for researchers studying the immune response to SARS-CoV-2, is where the repertoires were released. Samples came from the ongoing ImmuneRACE study (first 160 participants) plus 1,254 subjects from 6 global collaborators. A de-identified subject ID, COVID-19 status, age in years and sex were almost always included in the sample metadata. Where available, HLA class I and class II types were taken from metadata supplied by the sample provider and were not determined by assay-based typing. Results and caveats for the whole study, not just this receptor: Clinical and demographic metadata were provided uncurated, with the amount varying by source and participant.

Collaborating institutions collected whole blood in K2EDTA tubes following their own protocols. For TCRbeta analysis, collaborators shipped samples as frozen whole blood, isolated PBMCs, or DNA extracted from either of those sample types. Cut back by 1 base and 0 bases, the V and J ends lie 9 bases apart. The germline V gene specifies SGHTA as CDR1 and FQGNSA as CDR2. Counted from cysteine to phenylalanine, this CDR3 has 16 amino acids. Only the CDR3 DNA stays, 48 bases, in frame from base 1. TCRbeta CDR3 regions were amplified from genomic DNA by means of the immunoSEQ Assay, a bias-controlled multiplex PCR. On the authors' methods: The number of nucleated cells in each sample was estimated from the amplification of reference gene primers within the assay. To quantify the absolute abundance of each unique TCRbeta CDR3 rearrangement, sequence reads were collapsed and filtered. For each sample, productive Simpson clonality was calculated as the square root of Simpson's diversity index over productive rearrangements. TCRdb carries this immuneACCESS record with in-frame sequences only. Its versions omit some clonotypes, under half of them owing to an unresolved V gene in the studies checked, with the rest unexplained. Clonal size and the V and J genes are those of that table, whereas D and trimming came from the DNA. The sample yields 150,000 to 200,000 clones; 85% to 95% were counted once. Under 5% of the sample belongs to the ten largest clones.

As regards this clone: No cognate antigen has been identified for it. Base qualities are missing; no much larger clone stands one base away.

The sequence came from a woman aged 50 to 60 with acute or convalescent COVID-19. The specimen sequenced was peripheral blood. This sequence uses TRBV7-2 and TRBJ1-4; no D segment can be confidently identified. The nucleotide sequence is TGTGCCAGCAGCTTAGATGTTCCGGCAACTAATGAAAAACTGTTTTTT. This yields the protein CASSLDVPATNEKLFF.